This T cell receptor (beta chain) was profiled in a study of T cell clones after liver transplantation. Whole-study context: Blood was drawn pre-transplant, before withdrawal, and after full or failed withdrawal. Study-level points and caveats: These preliminary findings come from unstandardized post-transplant sampling times.

Concerning this clone: The antigen is unknown.

The method was immunoSEQ multiplex PCR; TCRdb's version includes in-frame clones alone and lacks a portion of them. The profile shows roughly 20,000 clones, about 90% of them singletons. The clonotype comes from a human donor who received a liver transplant. The sequencing used CD8+ T cells from blood, collected before liver transplant.

CDR3 sequence: CASSFWETSYEQYF. DNA for the CDR3: TGTGCCAGCAGCTTCTGGGAAACCTCCTACGAGCAGTACTTC. The chain employs TRBV5-5 and TRBJ2-7; no reliable D call. V dropped 2 bases and J dropped 0 bases, with 9 bases sitting between them. The V gene's germline CDR1 is SGHKS and CDR2 YYEKEE (reference sequence). CDR3 length: 14 amino acids.